A single sample gave rise to the 16 T cell receptor beta chains below, sequenced in a study of T cell repertoires in cytomegalovirus infection. MiXCR, applied by TCRdb to the reads, yields one record per CDR3 protein. This sample carries 740,000 or so distinct CDR3 sequences, less than 40% of them seen once, and the ten largest clones take 2.8%. The source material was PBMCs. These receptors all come from a human donor in good health (CMV status not recorded). Some clones in this sample may be carry-over from other donors' samples.

The V call is TRBV4-2, the J call TRBJ2-5; weak D call: TRBD2 (6 bases). The CDR3 covers 16 residues. The germline V gene has CDR1 LGHNA and CDR2 YNFKEQ. Trimming removed 1 base from V and 3 bases from J, with 15 bases in between. The CDR3 nucleotides are TGTGCCAGCAGCCAAGTTGGAGGGAGCAAGGAAGAGACCCAGTACTTC. Translated: CASSQVGGSKEETQYF.

The table lists this clonotype with many counts. At one end the junction does not follow the germline gene, possibly because of a read error. The rearrangement uses TRBV7-2 and TRBJ2-7; 12 bases fit TRBD1. The germline CDR1 and CDR2 sequences are SGHTA and FQGNSA. This CDR3 comprises 15 residues. DNA for the CDR3: TGTGCCAGCAACTTAGGGGGACAGGGGGCACTCGAGCAGTACTTC. Its protein product is CASNLGGQGALEQYF.

Points on this clonotype: A read error may explain this, as a much larger clone is one base away. The CDR3 does not end in the conserved phenylalanine or tryptophan, so this is likely a read error. This chain connects TRBV12-3 or TRBV12-4 to TRBJ2-1, with 12 bases matching TRBD1. V shed 8 bases, J shed 8 bases, and the junction held 7 bases outside the gene matches. The CDR3 sequence is 14 residues long. CDR3 nucleotide sequence: TGTGCCAGCCGACCGGGACAGGGGGCAGATGAGCAGTTCTTA. This translates into CASRPGQGADEQFL.

This clonotype was observed a few times. The chain uses TRBV24-1 and TRBJ2-1; 14 positions agree with TRBD2. The V segment lost 4 bases and the J segment 5 bases; nucleotides outside the gene matches: 3. This CDR3 contains 16 residues. In germline, CDR1 is KGHDR, CDR2 SFDVKD. This CDR3 reads CATSDRLAGGNNEQFF. DNA of the CDR3: TGTGCCACCAGTGACCGACTAGCGGGAGGGAACAATGAGCAGTTCTTC.

The table lists this clonotype with a few counts. This rearrangement joins TRBV19 to TRBJ2-6; D unclear. The CDR3 runs to 16 residues. With 1 base removed from V and 1 base from J, the gap between germline ends came to 8 bases. Germline loops: CDR1 LNHDA, CDR2 SQIVND (reference sequence). This chain's CDR3 is CASSIGEGSGANVLTF. Here the CDR3 DNA reads TGTGCCAGTAGTATAGGGGAAGGGTCTGGGGCCAACGTCCTGACTTTC.

In its sample, this clonotype was seen a few times. The rearrangement links TRBV7-9 to TRBJ1-5; TRBD1 might be the D (5 bases). This CDR3 has 14 amino acids. Trimming took off 8 bases at V and 1 base at J, with 12 bases between the two ends. Germline lookup yields CDR1 SEHNR and CDR2 FQNEAQ (reference sequence). The CDR3 DNA sequence: TGTGCCAGCGGGCTTGGGGGGAGCAATCAGCCCCAGCATTTT. This gives the protein CASGLGGSNQPQHF.

The gene calls are TRBV7-2 and TRBJ2-3; the D is unclear. This CDR3 spans 13 amino acids. CDR1 and CDR2 from the germline V gene are SGHTA and FQGNSA. Trimming took off 2 bases at V and 5 bases at J, with 8 bases between the two ends. CDR3 in amino acids: CASSLTVVDTQYF. The CDR3 DNA is TGTGCCAGCAGCTTAACCGTAGTAGATACGCAGTATTTT.

In the case of this clonotype: At one end, the junction sequence differs from germline, possibly due to a read error. The CDR3 coding sequence is TGTTCCAGCAGTCCGGGACAGGGATACGAGCAGTACTTC. Translation gives CSSSPGQGYEQYF. The chain employs TRBV12-3 or TRBV12-4 and TRBJ2-7; 9 nucleotides match TRBD1. CDR3 size: 13 residues.

Regarding this clonotype: This CDR3 is missing its conserved last phenylalanine or tryptophan, likely due to a read error. This CDR3 reads CASRRGQGTYEQYL. The CDR3 coding sequence is TGTGCCAGCAGACGGGGACAGGGAACCTACGAGCAGTACTTA. The V and J genes are TRBV6-5 and TRBJ2-7; TRBD1 aligns across 9 bases. V trimming: 6 bases; J trimming: 2 bases; junction bases outside the gene matches: 5. Germline V gives CDR1 MNHEY, CDR2 SVGAGI. This CDR3 comprises 14 residues.

This clonotype was counted at least ten times. This chain uses TRBV6-6 with TRBJ1-5; 10 nucleotides match TRBD1. Germline V CDR1 and CDR2: MNHNY, SVGAGI (reference sequence). CDR3 length: 15 amino acids. J was trimmed by 5 bases and V by 5 bases; bases with no gene match: 6. CDR3 bases: TGTGCCAGCAGTCTTTCCGGGACAGGGGATCAGCCCCAGCATTTT. Translation: CASSLSGTGDQPQHF.

The genes are TRBV11-2 and TRBJ1-1; D is perhaps TRBD1 (5 bases). V was trimmed by 4 bases and J by 4 bases, leaving 13 bases between them. Germline-derived CDR1 and CDR2 are SGHAT and FQNNGV. This CDR3 spans 14 amino acids. As DNA, the CDR3 is TGTGCCAGCAGCTCTACGGCAGGGAGCACTGAAGCTTTCTTT. This codes for CASSSTAGSTEAFF. The full variable domain, with the rest looked up from reference TRBV11-2 and TRBJ1-1, is EAGVAQSPRYKIIEKRQSVAFWCNPISGHATLYWYQQILGQGPKLLIQFQNNGVVDDSQLPKDRFSAERLKGVDSTLKIQPAKLEDSAVYLCASSSTAGSTEAFFGQGTRLTVV.

The gene calls are TRBV20-1 and TRBJ2-1; 10 nucleotides match TRBD2. CDR1 DFQATT and CDR2 SNEGSKA come from the germline V gene (reference sequence). The V segment lost 0 bases and the J segment 8 bases; nucleotides outside the gene matches: 13. The CDR3 is made up of 17 amino acids. The CDR3 loop reads CSARDPWGAGGSDEQFF. As DNA, the CDR3 is TGCAGTGCTAGAGACCCCTGGGGAGCGGGAGGGTCGGATGAGCAGTTCTTC.

Details on this clonotype: This could be a read error, since a much larger clone is one nucleotide away. J is TRBJ2-7 and V is TRBV28, with a possible D match to TRBD2 (5 bases). The CDR3 is made up of 12 amino acids. In germline, CDR1 is MDHEN, CDR2 SYDVKM. DNA of the CDR3: TGTGCCAGCAGCCGGGGATTCCACGATCAGTACTTC. It translates to CASSRGFHDQYF. Supplemented by reference TRBV28 and TRBJ2-7, the full variable domain reads DVKVTQSSRYLVKRTGEKVFLECVQDMDHENMFWYRQDPGLGLRLIYFSYDVKMKEKGDIPEGYSVSREKKERFSLILESASTNQTSMYLCASSRGFHDQYFGPGTRLTVT.

There are many counts of this clonotype. The chain has TRBV7-6 and TRBJ2-7; D call uncertain. The germline gives CDR1 SGHVS, CDR2 FNYEAQ. CDR3 size: 15 residues. V gave up 5 bases and J gave up 0 bases, with 14 bases separating them. DNA for the CDR3: TGTGCCAGCAGCCCTTATCCTGACGGCTCCTACGAGCAGTACTTC. Its protein is CASSPYPDGSYEQYF. The full variable domain, rest sourced from reference TRBV7-6 and TRBJ2-7, is GAGVSQSPRYKVTKRGQDVALRCDPISGHVSLYWYRQALGQGPEFLTYFNYEAQQDKSGLPNDRFSAERPEGSISTLTIQRTEQRDSAMYRCASSPYPDGSYEQYFGPGTRLTVT.

A few counts support this clonotype. The rearrangement joins TRBV12-3 or TRBV12-4 to TRBJ1-1; tentatively, D is TRBD1 (5 bases). The CDR3 runs to 17 residues. Deletions cut 5 bases from V and 1 base from J, with 20 bases between. CDR3 DNA sequence: TGTGCCAGCAGTCCCCCAAGGCCGGGACCGCCGAACACTGAAGCTTTCTTT. It codes for CASSPPRPGPPNTEAFF.

The chain links TRBV3-1 to TRBJ2-5; 9 nucleotides align to TRBD2. Germline V lookup: CDR1 LGHDT, CDR2 YNNKEL (reference sequence). The CDR3 consists of 13 residues. Trimming at V came to 10 bases and at J to 3 bases, leaving 6 bases not matched to a gene. CDR3: CATQTSGKETQYF. In nucleotides, the CDR3 is TGTGCCACTCAGACTAGCGGTAAAGAGACCCAGTACTTC.